The next 2 T cell receptor beta chains were all read from a single sample in a study of cytomegalovirus exposure and HLA in healthy donors. The data were produced by immunoSEQ multiplex PCR, yet TCRdb's version contains in-frame clones alone and is incomplete. Of about 280,000 clones listed, around 89% are singletons. Sequencing was done on a sample of PBMCs. These receptors all stem from a woman aged 18-30 years in good health and CMV-seronegative.

The chain employs TRBV7-2 and TRBJ2-1; TRBD1 is a possible D gene (5 bases). The CDR3 covers 12 residues. Trimming pared 4 bases from V and 6 bases from J, leaving 7 bases between. The V gene's germline CDR1 is SGHTA and CDR2 FQGNSA. CDR3 in DNA: TGTGCCAGCAGCTGGGGCAGCAATGAGCAGTTCTTC. This encodes CASSWGSNEQFF.

This chain connects TRBV25-1 to TRBJ1-1, with D possibly TRBD1 on 6 matching bases. V lost 7 bases, J lost 3 bases, and 12 bases lay in between. CDR3 length equals 13 residues. Germline CDR1 and CDR2: MGHDK and SYGVNS. The CDR3 nucleotides are TGTGCCAGCAAGTCGACAGGATACACTGAAGCTTTCTTT. This codes for CASKSTGYTEAFF.